The 7 T cell receptor beta chains below all came from one sample that was sequenced in a study of T-cell memory formation after mild COVID-19. Each CDR3 protein gets one entry after TCRdb re-called the 5' RACE reads with MiXCR. The table records about 420,000 distinct CDR3 sequences, about 25% of them present only once. The sample consisted of PBMCs or a T cell subset sorted from them (not recorded which). These receptors all come from an adult woman who had mild COVID-19 (a few samples of this study predate the infection). Cell type and time point are not known.

This clonotype was observed a handful of times. This sequence joins TRBV12-3 or TRBV12-4 and TRBJ2-1; unclear D gene. With 3 bases removed from V and 8 bases from J, the gap between germline ends came to 17 bases. The CDR3 runs to 15 residues. The CDR3 DNA is TGTGCCAGCAGTTTCGGGCAGACCTTCTTGGATGAGCAGTTCTTC. This codes for CASSFGQTFLDEQFF.

CDR3 sequence: CASSYSRAATQRTQYF. The CDR3 nucleotides read TGTGCCAGCAGTTACTCGCGGGCAGCTACCCAGCGGACGCAGTATTTT. This rearrangement joins TRBV6-5 to TRBJ2-3, with D possibly matching TRBD2 (5 bases). Germline V CDR1 and CDR2: MNHEY, SVGAGI. V was cut by 0 bases and J by 9 bases, with 19 bases left in between. The CDR3 loop spans 16 amino acids.

This clonotype has more than one count but fewer than ten. This chain connects TRBV6-5 to TRBJ2-2; a weak D match, TRBD1 (6 bases). V lost 6 bases, J lost 0 bases, and 14 bases lay in between. Germline values: CDR1 MNHEY, CDR2 SVGAGI. The CDR3 contains 16 residues. This chain's CDR3 is CASSRTGTTNTGELFF. The DNA of the CDR3 is TGTGCCAGCAGCCGTACCGGGACAACGAACACCGGGGAGCTGTTTTTT.

This clonotype showed up just a few times. This sequence joins TRBV7-3 and TRBJ2-2; D is uncertain. The germline gives CDR1 SGHTA, CDR2 FQGTGA. CDR3 length: 17 amino acids. Trimming stripped 3 bases from V and 2 bases from J, with 16 bases between. The CDR3 loop reads CASSLVAGSINTGELFF. The DNA of the CDR3 is TGTGCCAGCAGCTTGGTGGCAGGATCGATTAACACCGGGGAGCTGTTTTTT. Using reference TRBV7-3 and TRBJ2-2 for the parts outside the CDR3, the full variable domain is GAGVSQTPSNKVTEKGKYVELRCDPISGHTALYWYRQSLGQGPEFLIYFQGTGAADDSGLPNDRFFAVRPEGSVSTLKIQRTERGDSAVYLCASSLVAGSINTGELFFGEGSRLTVL.

The rearrangement uses TRBV6-2 or TRBV6-3 and TRBJ2-3, with D tentatively TRBD1 (6 bases). Trimming shortened V by 5 bases and J by 2 bases, and 14 bases separated the two germline ends. This CDR3 spans 15 amino acids. Per the germline V gene, CDR1 is MNHEY and CDR2 is SVGEGT. In DNA, the CDR3 is TGTGCCAGCAGTCCCGGGGACACGATCACAGATACGCAGTATTTT. Protein sequence: CASSPGDTITDTQYF.

In this sample, this clonotype turned up a few times. V usage is TRBV7-9 and J usage is TRBJ2-5; 8 nucleotides match TRBD2. The CDR3 extends over 13 amino acids. CDR1 and CDR2 (germline): SEHNR, FQNEAQ (reference sequence). V was clipped by 6 bases and J by 3 bases; unmatched bases: 3. Written as DNA, the CDR3 is TGTGCCAGCAGAGCGGGAGCCGAAGAGACCCAGTACTTC. Protein: CASRAGAEETQYF.

This clonotype was seen at least ten times. J is TRBJ1-1 and V is TRBV12-3 or TRBV12-4, with D unclear. V was pared by 6 bases and J by 8 bases, with 10 bases between. The CDR3 covers 11 residues. The CDR3 here is CASRKEVEAFF. The CDR3 bases are TGTGCCAGCAGAAAAGAAGTGGAAGCTTTCTTT.